Listed below are T cell receptor beta chains from one sample, sequenced in a study of T-cell memory formation after mild COVID-19. TCRdb itself ran the 5' RACE reads through MiXCR, one entry per CDR3 protein. The profile covers approximately 500,000 distinct CDR3 sequences, with 25% appearing a single time and 12% taken by the ten largest. Sequences were obtained from PBMCs or a T cell subset sorted from them (not recorded which). The receptors originated from an adult woman who had mild COVID-19 (a few samples of this study predate the infection). Cell type and time point are not known. Each CDR3 is given with its conserved first and last residue. A D gene is named only where the DNA matches it firmly.

j_call: TRBJ2-2
d_call: TRBD1
cdr3_length: 14
v_call: TRBV7-3
cdr3_aa: CATSRDRVTGELFF

j_call: TRBJ2-1
d_call: TRBD1
cdr3_length: 14
v_call: TRBV7-2
cdr3_aa: CASSTGTGGNEQLF

j_call: TRBJ1-1
d_call: TRBD1
cdr3_length: 13
v_call: TRBV7-3
cdr3_aa: CASSLTVQGEAFF

j_call: TRBJ2-7
d_call: .
cdr3_length: 14
v_call: TRBV20-1
cdr3_aa: CSARDHEGAYEQYF

j_call: TRBJ1-2
d_call: TRBD1
cdr3_length: 14
v_call: TRBV12-3/TRBV12-4
cdr3_aa: CASRGGRGREGYTF

j_call: TRBJ2-1
d_call: .
cdr3_length: 11
v_call: TRBV7-2
cdr3_aa: CASTLAVEQFF

j_call: TRBJ2-7
d_call: TRBD1
cdr3_length: 15
v_call: TRBV6-5
cdr3_aa: CASRPDRGRAYEQYF

j_call: TRBJ2-7
d_call: TRBD1
cdr3_length: 15
v_call: TRBV9
cdr3_aa: CASSATGGGSYEQYF

j_call: TRBJ1-2
d_call: TRBD1
cdr3_length: 13
v_call: TRBV10-3
cdr3_aa: CAIRSSGGDGYTF

j_call: TRBJ2-5
d_call: .
cdr3_length: 13
v_call: TRBV7-3
cdr3_aa: CASSLLGAGTQYF

j_call: TRBJ2-6
d_call: .
cdr3_length: 13
v_call: TRBV2
cdr3_aa: CASTGSGANVLTF

j_call: TRBJ2-1
d_call: TRBD2
cdr3_length: 17
v_call: TRBV7-8
cdr3_aa: CASSSNLAGGTDNEQFF

j_call: TRBJ1-1
d_call: .
cdr3_length: 11
v_call: TRBV20-1
cdr3_aa: CSARPASEAFF

j_call: TRBJ1-6
d_call: .
cdr3_length: 15
v_call: TRBV28
cdr3_aa: CASSFRAVYNSPLHF

j_call: TRBJ2-7
d_call: TRBD2
cdr3_length: 17
v_call: TRBV20-1
cdr3_aa: CSARVPPKTSGDYEQYF

j_call: TRBJ2-7
d_call: TRBD2
cdr3_length: 18
v_call: TRBV30
cdr3_aa: CAWSVYRTSGIYSYEQYF